These T cell receptor beta chains were read from a single sample in a study of cytomegalovirus exposure and HLA in healthy donors. TCRdb keeps only in-frame clones here, not all; method: immunoSEQ multiplex PCR. The data hold 100,000 to 150,000 clones, with around 77% observed a single time. Sequencing was done on a sample of PBMCs. The receptors were gathered from a woman aged 40-49 years in good health and CMV-seropositive. Each CDR3 is given with its conserved first and last residue. The order of the fields is V gene, D gene, clone size, J gene, CDR3 protein, CDR3 DNA. The D gene is left open where the match is weak. Part of the rows lack a size; the others show once, few, many or a class for expanded clones.

TRBV15	TRBD2	few	TRBJ2-7	CATSSRREREQYF	TGTGCCACCAGCAGTCGGCGGGAGCGCGAGCAGTACTTC
TRBV30	NA	few	TRBJ1-2	CAWSVLWGQYGYTF	TGTGCCTGGAGTGTACTATGGGGCCAGTATGGCTACACCTTC
TRBV28	NA	NA	TRBJ2-7	CASSSAGTPPYEQYF	TGTGCCAGCAGTTCAGCCGGGACTCCTCCCTACGAGCAGTACTTC
TRBV6-5	NA	NA	TRBJ1-5	CASSPGTPTNQPQHF	TGTGCCAGCAGCCCCGGGACACCGACGAATCAGCCCCAGCATTTT
TRBV25-1	TRBD1	NA	TRBJ1-4	CASSGDREVEKLFF	TGTGCCAGCAGTGGAGACAGGGAGGTAGAAAAACTGTTTTTT
TRBV18	NA	few	TRBJ1-1	CASSPSDMNTEAFF	TGTGCCAGCTCACCCTCGGACATGAACACTGAAGCTTTCTTT
TRBV14	NA	NA	TRBJ2-1	CASSQVPGAGEQFF	TGTGCCAGCAGCCAAGTCCCAGGGGCGGGTGAGCAGTTCTTC
TRBV7-3	TRBD1	few	TRBJ2-3	CASSLRVGQGSTDTQYF	TGTGCCAGCAGCTTAAGAGTCGGACAGGGTAGCACAGATACGCAGTATTTT
TRBV11-3	NA	NA	TRBJ2-3	CASSYYTDTQYF	TGTGCCAGCAGCTATTATACAGATACGCAGTATTTT
TRBV6-1	NA	NA	TRBJ2-3	CAADFTDTQYF	TGTGCCGCGGACTTCACAGATACGCAGTATTTT
TRBV28	NA	once	TRBJ1-2	CASRSFYGYTF	TGTGCCAGCAGATCATTCTATGGCTACACCTTC
TRBV5-6	TRBD1	once	TRBJ1-2	CASSLGQGQTNYGYTF	TGTGCCAGCAGCTTGGGACAGGGGCAGACTAACTATGGCTACACCTTC
TRBV2	TRBD2	few	TRBJ2-6	CASSFLGLAGAWSSGANVLTF	TGTGCCAGCAGTTTCCTGGGACTAGCGGGAGCTTGGAGCTCTGGGGCCAACGTCCTGACTTTC
TRBV10-3	NA	NA	TRBJ2-7	CAISESRQQYF	TGTGCCATCAGTGAGTCGAGACAACAGTACTTC
TRBV11-2	NA	NA	TRBJ2-1	CASSLGSRISYNEQFF	TGTGCCAGCAGCTTAGGTTCGCGGATCTCCTACAATGAGCAGTTCTTC
TRBV4-2	NA	few	TRBJ1-1	CASSRSKDSTGSEAFF	TGTGCCAGCAGCCGATCGAAGGACTCGACGGGCAGTGAAGCTTTCTTT
TRBV7-2	NA	few	TRBJ2-7	CASSSLYEQYF	TGTGCCAGCAGCTCCCTGTACGAGCAGTACTTC
TRBV5-4	TRBD2	NA	TRBJ2-7	CASSNLAGVDEQYF	TGTGCCAGCAGCAACTTAGCGGGAGTGGACGAGCAGTACTTC
TRBV4-2	NA	NA	TRBJ2-1	CASSQWLIRGESYNEQFF	TGTGCCAGCAGCCAATGGCTAATCCGGGGAGAGTCCTACAATGAGCAGTTCTTC
TRBV6-1	TRBD2	once	TRBJ2-5	CASSEGGRGETQYF	TGTGCCAGCAGTGAGGGGGGGAGAGGAGAGACCCAGTACTTC
TRBV5-1	TRBD1	NA	TRBJ2-7	CASSSGQWAHEQYF	TGCGCCAGCAGCTCGGGACAGTGGGCCCACGAGCAGTACTTC
TRBV27	NA	NA	TRBJ2-1	CASSSTGNSYNEQFF	TGTGCCAGCAGTTCGACAGGAAACTCCTACAATGAGCAGTTCTTC
TRBV2	TRBD1	NA	TRBJ1-1	CASSRQGSVTEAFF	TGTGCCAGCAGCAGACAGGGAAGCGTCACTGAAGCTTTCTTT
TRBV18	NA	NA	TRBJ1-2	CASSPPDRRGYTF	TGTGCCAGCTCACCTCCCGACAGAAGAGGCTACACCTTC
TRBV15	TRBD2	NA	TRBJ2-7	CATSREASGLYEQYF	TGTGCCACCAGCAGAGAGGCTAGCGGGCTGTACGAGCAGTACTTC
TRBV5-6	TRBD1	NA	TRBJ1-2	CASSLDGQGNYGYTF	TGTGCCAGCAGCTTGGATGGACAGGGAAACTATGGCTACACCTTC
TRBV6-9	NA	NA	TRBJ1-5	CASSLKIGQYSNQPQHF	TGTGCCAGCAGTCTTAAAATCGGACAGTATAGCAATCAGCCCCAGCATTTT
TRBV6-6	NA	NA	TRBJ1-2	CASSLHREGNGYTF	TGTGCCAGCAGTCTCCACAGGGAAGGTAATGGCTACACCTTC
TRBV19	NA	NA	TRBJ1-2	CASSTETVSYGYTF	TGTGCCAGTAGTACCGAGACAGTAAGCTATGGCTACACCTTC
TRBV7-2	NA	NA	TRBJ1-2	CASSLSREGYTF	TGTGCCAGCAGCTTAAGTCGTGAGGGCTACACCTTC